This TCR beta chain is drawn from a study of control samples from healthy donors and cancer patients. V lost 5 bases to trimming and J lost 4 bases, with 17 bases between them. Germline CDR1 SQVTM, CDR2 ANQGSEA. The CDR3 contains 14 residues. Some clones are missing from TCRdb's copy, which holds only in-frame ones; the method was immunoSEQ multiplex PCR. The sample holds over 100,000 clones; approximately 92% are singletons and the top ten take less than 2.5%. The chain is built from TRBV29-1 and TRBJ1-1, with D perhaps matching TRBD1 (6 bases). Specimen: blood. This clonotype was obtained from a woman in her forties or fifties in good health. CDR3 region: CSVMAQVGATEAFF. CDR3 nucleotides: TGCAGCGTTATGGCCCAGGTGGGGGCCACTGAAGCTTTCTTT.